This is a list of T cell receptor beta chains from one sample in a study of OX40 agonist ivuxolimab in advanced cancers. Clones were read by immunoSEQ multiplex PCR, and TCRdb kept only the in-frame ones, dropping some. The profile covers 70,000 or so clones, with about 93% appearing a single time and approximately 8% taken by the ten largest. The sample was CD4+ or CD8+ T cells sorted from blood, taken in a trial of the OX40 agonist ivuxolimab. The receptors derive from an adult with an advanced solid tumor such as melanoma, head and neck, liver or kidney cancer. CDR3s include the opening cysteine and the closing phenylalanine or tryptophan. The D gene is left open where the match is weak. Clone size is given for some rows only: seen once, a few or many times, or a class if the clone is expanded.

TGTGCCAGCAGCCCTAGCGGGGGGAACGCCGGCGAGCAGTACTTC	CASSPSGGNAGEQYF	-	TRBV13	TRBD2	TRBJ2-7
TGTGCCAGCAGCTGGGACAGGGAGACCAACTACGAGCAGTACTTC	CASSWDRETNYEQYF	-	TRBV5-6	TRBD1	TRBJ2-7
TGTGCCAGTAGTATAGATCGGTCGGGGAAGGGCAAACTGTTTTTT	CASSIDRSGKGKLFF	-	TRBV19	-	TRBJ1-4
TGTGCCAGCAGCTCGGGACTCACCCGGTGGTTC	CASSSGLTRWF	-	TRBV13	-	TRBJ2-7
TGTGCCAGCAGCCAAGGAATTTTCTACGAGCAGTACTTC	CASSQGIFYEQYF	-	TRBV14	-	TRBJ2-7
TGTGCCAGCAGTTTAGGAGGCGGTGCCCTCGAGCAGTACTTC	CASSLGGGALEQYF	-	TRBV27	-	TRBJ2-7
TGTGCCAGCAGCTTAGATACTAGCGGGGGCACAGATACGCAGTATTTT	CASSLDTSGGTDTQYF	-	TRBV11-2	TRBD2	TRBJ2-3
TGTGCCAGTAGTACCTACGGGACAGGGGGTGGCTATGGCTACACCTTC	CASSTYGTGGGYGYTF	-	TRBV19	TRBD1	TRBJ1-2
TGCGCCAGCAGTGTTGCGGGGGCCCCCGGGGATACGCAGTATTTT	CASSVAGAPGDTQYF	-	TRBV10-1	-	TRBJ2-3
TGCGCCAGCAGCCAAGCCCCCCGCAGGGAGCAATACGAGCAGTACTTC	CASSQAPRREQYEQYF	once	TRBV4-1	-	TRBJ2-7
TGTGCCAGCAGCTCCCCAGGGGCGGAGGAGTACCAAGAGACCCAGTACTTC	CASSSPGAEEYQETQYF	-	TRBV7-8	-	TRBJ2-5
TGCGCCAGCAGCCAACAATATTCTAGGGGCTCAGGGACTTCACCCCTCCACTTT	CASSQQYSRGSGTSPLHF	-	TRBV4-1	-	TRBJ1-6
TGTGCCAGCAGCATCAACCCGGGAGCCGAAGCTTTCTTT	CASSINPGAEAFF	-	TRBV11-3	-	TRBJ1-1
TGTGCCAGCACCCCTCGGGCGGGGGGGTACTACAATGAGCAGTTCTTC	CASTPRAGGYYNEQFF	-	TRBV2	TRBD2	TRBJ2-1
TGTGCCAGCAGCCGAACTAGCGGGGGCTTCTCCTACAATGAGCAGTTCTTC	CASSRTSGGFSYNEQFF	-	TRBV7-9	TRBD2	TRBJ2-1
TGTGCCAGCAGTTACTCGAAATTCTACGAGCAGTACTTC	CASSYSKFYEQYF	-	TRBV6-5	-	TRBJ2-7